These 26 T cell receptor beta chains originate from one sample sequenced in a study of control samples from healthy donors and cancer patients. The method was immunoSEQ multiplex PCR; TCRdb's version includes in-frame clones alone and lacks a portion of them. The sample consists of 150,000 or so clones, 80% to 95% of them appearing once. Sequencing used blood. The receptors here all came from a man between 18 and 35 years old in good health.

The chain recombines TRBV5-8 with TRBJ1-2, with D perhaps matching TRBD1 (6 bases). This CDR3 is built from 16 residues. The V gene's germline CDR1 is SGHTS and CDR2 YDEGEE. V was clipped by 4 bases and J by 2 bases, with 18 bases between them. In DNA, the CDR3 is TGTGCCAGCAGCACTGGACAGAGGCACGCGAACTATGGCTACACCTTC. It specifies CASSTGQRHANYGYTF.

The chain links TRBV29-1 to TRBJ2-1, with D maybe TRBD1 (6 bases). In germline, CDR1 is SQVTM, CDR2 ANQGSEA. Trimming took off 6 bases at V and 3 bases at J, with 9 bases between the two ends. The CDR3 consists of 12 residues. CDR3 protein: CSVQGLYNEQFF. In DNA, the CDR3 is TGCAGCGTCCAGGGGCTCTACAATGAGCAGTTCTTC.

The chain recombines TRBV9 with TRBJ1-1; D gene unclear. This CDR3 region has 15 residues. The germline CDR1 and CDR2 sequences are SGDLS and YYNGEE. V was trimmed by 0 bases and J by 2 bases, leaving 11 bases between them. The CDR3 loop is CASSVDGPPNTEAFF. In nucleotides, the CDR3 is TGTGCCAGCAGCGTAGATGGACCGCCAAACACTGAAGCTTTCTTT.

The rearrangement uses TRBV7-3 and TRBJ2-5, with D possibly TRBD2 on 5 matching bases. The CDR3 length is 15 residues. Deletions cut 2 bases from V and 2 bases from J, with 12 bases between. Germline V CDR1 and CDR2: SGHTA, FQGTGA. In DNA, the CDR3 is TGTGCCAGCAGCTTACGGGGTAGGGCTCAAGAGACCCAGTACTTC. Translating it yields CASSLRGRAQETQYF.

The rearrangement links TRBV6-5 to TRBJ1-4, with 9 bases that match TRBD1. Germline CDR1 is MNHEY and CDR2 is SVGAGI. The CDR3 has 14 residues. The trim removed 2 bases at V and 8 bases at J, leaving 3 bases unmatched. The DNA of the CDR3 is TGTGCCAGCAGTTACGACGGGACAGGGGAAAAACTGTTTTTT. Its protein is CASSYDGTGEKLFF.

The V gene is TRBV24-1, the J gene TRBJ1-2; TRBD1 might be the D (6 bases). Per the germline V gene, CDR1 is KGHDR and CDR2 is SFDVKD. V lost 1 base and J 1 base, leaving 9 bases between the germline ends. This CDR3 is 15 amino acids long. The CDR3, as DNA: TGTGCCACCAGTGATTTAACAGGGTATAACTATGGCTACACCTTC. Translation: CATSDLTGYNYGYTF.

The sample holds one count of this clone. The chain links TRBV4-1 to TRBJ1-3; unclear D gene. Trimming stripped 1 base from V and 5 bases from J, with 15 bases between. Looked up from germline, CDR1 is MGHRA and CDR2 is YSYEKL. The CDR3 is 16 amino acids. CDR3 in DNA: TGCGCCAGCAGCCAAGTATGGAGGCAGCAGAGAAACACCATATATTTT. This codes for CASSQVWRQQRNTIYF.

The V gene is TRBV3-1 (or the pseudogene TRBV3-2), the J gene TRBJ2-5, with D hard to call. Germline CDR1 and CDR2: LGHDT and YNNKEL (reference sequence). Trimming shortened V by 2 bases and J by 0 bases, and 7 bases separated the two germline ends. The CDR3 contains 14 residues. The CDR3 DNA sequence: TGTGCCAGCAGCCAACGGATAAACCAAGAGACCCAGTACTTC. This gives the protein CASSQRINQETQYF.

This clone was found once. The chain links TRBV15 to TRBJ1-6; TRBD1 aligns across 8 bases. Looked up from germline, CDR1 is LNHNV and CDR2 is YYDKDF (reference sequence). This CDR3 spans 18 amino acids. The junction had 10 bases not matched to a gene; V was cut back by 0 bases and J by 6 bases. The CDR3 bases are TGTGCCACCAGCAGAGATCCCCCCCGGACAGGGTCTAATTCACCCCTCCACTTT. Amino acids: CATSRDPPRTGSNSPLHF.

The rearrangement uses TRBV6-5 and TRBJ1-1, with D possibly being TRBD1 (5 bases). The germline CDR1 and CDR2 sequences are MNHEY and SVGAGI. The V gene lost 5 bases and the J gene lost 2 bases, with 9 bases spanning the gap. This CDR3 region has 13 residues. Here the CDR3 DNA reads TGTGCCAGCAGTCAGACAGTTAACACTGAAGCTTTCTTT. Its protein product is CASSQTVNTEAFF.

The V call is TRBV6-4, the J call TRBJ1-2; the match to TRBD1 covers 7 bases. Trimming cost V 1 base and J 6 bases; bases outside gene matches: 14. CDR3 length: 17 residues. CDR1 and CDR2 from the germline V gene are MRHNA and SNTAGT. CDR3 coding DNA: TGTGCCAGCAGTGACTACGCCAGGCCACAGGGGCCCCATGGCTACACCTTC. This gives the protein CASSDYARPQGPHGYTF.

The genes are TRBV7-8 and TRBJ1-2; D perhaps matches TRBD1 (6 bases). CDR3 size: 17 residues. Germline CDR1 SGHVS, CDR2 FQNEAQ. The germline V and J ends were trimmed by 6 bases and 1 base, with 21 bases remaining between them. CDR3 sequence reads: CASSPGVAGEDNYGYTF. The CDR3 DNA reads TGTGCCAGCAGTCCAGGGGTCGCAGGGGAGGATAACTATGGCTACACCTTC.

The chain combines TRBV30 with TRBJ1-2; D gene uncertain. The V and J ends lost 2 bases and 8 bases respectively, with 12 bases between them. The V gene's germline CDR1 is GTSNPN and CDR2 SVGIG (reference sequence). The CDR3 is 12 residues long. CDR3 coding DNA: TGTGCCTGGAGTTCAAAGACCGCGGGCTACACCTTC. Encoded protein: CAWSSKTAGYTF.

This clone was counted once. The chain has TRBV11-2 and TRBJ1-1; D unclear. The germline CDR1 and CDR2 sequences are SGHAT and FQNNGV. With 5 bases removed from V and 0 bases from J, the gap between germline ends came to 16 bases. This CDR3 has 16 amino acids. The CDR3 DNA sequence: TGTGCCAGCAGCCGTGCGGGTCCCGATATGAACACTGAAGCTTTCTTT. Its protein is CASSRAGPDMNTEAFF.

This clone was seen once. The chain uses TRBV28 and TRBJ1-4; D is undetermined. Germline CDR1 and CDR2: MDHEN and SYDVKM. This CDR3 contains 12 residues. V dropped 8 bases and J dropped 8 bases, with 12 bases sitting between them. The CDR3 DNA follows: TGTGCCAGCGCTGGGCTGGCAGAAAAACTGTTTTTT. Its translation: CASAGLAEKLFF.

V and J are TRBV10-3 and TRBJ2-3; D is undetermined. Germline V lookup: CDR1 ENHRY, CDR2 SYGVKD. Trimming removed 10 bases from V and 0 bases from J, with 14 bases in between. The CDR3 consists of 14 residues. The CDR3 DNA is TGTGCCACCGCGCCCCAAGCCAGCACAGATACGCAGTATTTT. Protein: CATAPQASTDTQYF.

The chain carries TRBV30 and TRBJ1-2; D perhaps matches TRBD1 (5 bases). Deletions cut 4 bases from V and 2 bases from J, with 8 bases between. The CDR3 runs 12 residues. Looked up from germline, CDR1 is GTSNPN and CDR2 is SVGIG (reference sequence). The CDR3 DNA is TGTGCCTGGACAGACAGAAACTATGGCTACACCTTC. Translated, it gives CAWTDRNYGYTF.

The CDR3 sequence is CASSPIHSLNTEAFF. The CDR3 region has the DNA TGTGCCAGTAGCCCCATCCACTCGCTCAACACTGAAGCTTTCTTT. The J gene is TRBJ1-1, the V gene TRBV19; no clear D. The CDR3 is 15 amino acids. Germline V gives CDR1 LNHDA, CDR2 SQIVND (reference sequence). Trimming took off 6 bases at V and 2 bases at J, with 16 bases between the two ends.

The chain carries TRBV3-1 (or the pseudogene TRBV3-2) and TRBJ1-1; no definite D call. Trimming pared 1 base from V and 1 base from J, leaving 7 bases between. The CDR3 has 14 amino acids. Germline assignment: CDR1 LGHDT and CDR2 YNNKEL (reference sequence). The CDR3 nucleotides read TGTGCCAGCAGCCAAGGAACAGCGAACACTGAAGCTTTCTTT. Amino acid sequence: CASSQGTANTEAFF.

The chain has TRBV9 and TRBJ1-1, with D hard to call. Trimming took 0 bases from V and 7 from J, leaving 7 bases between them. The CDR3 is 12 amino acids. The V gene's germline CDR1 is SGDLS and CDR2 YYNGEE. The CDR3 reads CASSVGTGEAFF. DNA for the CDR3: TGTGCCAGCAGCGTAGGAACGGGTGAAGCTTTCTTT.

This clone has only one observation. This chain joins TRBV7-8 and TRBJ1-1; 7 nucleotides agree with TRBD1. Germline-derived CDR1 and CDR2 are SGHVS and FQNEAQ. The CDR3 consists of 15 residues. Trimming cost V 4 bases and J 4 bases; bases outside gene matches: 9. The CDR3 sequence: CASSSSPGGSTEAFF. The CDR3 nucleotides read TGTGCCAGCAGCTCGAGCCCAGGGGGGTCCACTGAAGCTTTCTTT.

This chain uses TRBV5-1 with TRBJ2-1; 9 nucleotides match TRBD1. Unmatched junction bases numbered 9, after V lost 3 bases and J lost 5 bases. The germline V gene encodes CDR1 SGHRS and CDR2 YFSETQ. This CDR3 has 16 residues. CDR3 loop: CASSSKGDRADNEQFF. For the CDR3, the DNA is TGCGCCAGCAGCTCGAAGGGGGACAGGGCCGACAATGAGCAGTTCTTC. Full variable domain (missing parts from reference TRBV5-1 and TRBJ2-1): KAGVTQTPRYLIKTRGQQVTLSCSPISGHRSVSWYQQTPGQGLQFLFEYFSETQRNKGNFPGRFSGRQFSNSRSEMNVSTLELGDSALYLCASSSKGDRADNEQFFGPGTRLTVL.

V is TRBV2 and J is TRBJ2-2, with D unclear. V was shortened by 3 bases and J by 5 bases, with 10 bases between the two germline ends. The germline gives CDR1 SNHLY, CDR2 FYNNEI. There are 14 residues in the CDR3. The CDR3 coding sequence is TGTGCCAGCAGTGAGGGTGGCCTGACCGGGGAGCTGTTTTTT. Its protein product is CASSEGGLTGELFF.

The rearrangement joins TRBV7-9 to TRBJ2-1; D not resolved. From germline, CDR1 is SEHNR and CDR2 FQNEAQ (reference sequence). The V and J ends lost 5 bases and 6 bases respectively, with 8 bases between them. The CDR3 loop spans 12 amino acids. In nucleotides, the CDR3 is TGTGCCAGCAGCGTATATAGCAATGAGCAGTTCTTC. Translated, it gives CASSVYSNEQFF. Looking up the rest from reference TRBV7-9 and TRBJ2-1 gives the full variable domain: DTGVSQNPRHKITKRGQNVTFRCDPISEHNRLYWYRQTLGQGPEFLTYFQNEAQLEKSRLLSDRFSAERPKGSFSTLEIQRTEQGDSAMYLCASSVYSNEQFFGPGTRLTVL.

This rearrangement joins TRBV28 to TRBJ1-1, with D hard to call. The germline CDR1 and CDR2 sequences are MDHEN and SYDVKM. V was clipped by 2 bases and J by 2 bases, with 6 bases between them. The CDR3 runs 13 residues. The CDR3 reads CASSLDTNTEAFF. Here the CDR3 DNA reads TGTGCCAGCAGTTTAGACACAAACACTGAAGCTTTCTTT.

This clone has a single count. J is TRBJ1-1 and V is TRBV28; no firm D call. CDR1 and CDR2 (germline): MDHEN, SYDVKM. The V gene lost 5 bases and the J gene lost 0 bases, with 10 bases spanning the gap. The CDR3 contains 14 residues. The CDR3 nucleotides are TGTGCCAGCAGTCTCACGGTAGTGAACACTGAAGCTTTCTTT. Protein sequence: CASSLTVVNTEAFF. The full variable domain, rest sourced from reference TRBV28 and TRBJ1-1, is DVKVTQSSRYLVKRTGEKVFLECVQDMDHENMFWYRQDPGLGLRLIYFSYDVKMKEKGDIPEGYSVSREKKERFSLILESASTNQTSMYLCASSLTVVNTEAFFGQGTRLTVV.